The rows below give T cell receptor beta chains drawn from one sample of a study of blood T cells in healthy people across ages. TCRdb itself ran the 5' RACE reads through MiXCR, one entry per CDR3 protein. The profile shows more than 700,000 distinct CDR3 sequences, 53% of them singletons. The sample was blood. The receptors come from a man older than 75 in good health. CDR3s include the opening cysteine and the closing phenylalanine or tryptophan. The order of the fields is D gene, J gene, CDR3 length, V gene, clone size, CDR3 DNA, CDR3 protein. D genes are given only for firm matches. A clone size is listed for some rows: how often the clone was seen (once, few, many), or a class if it is expanded.

>.|TRBJ2-1|13|TRBV7-9|.
TGTGCCAGCAGCTTCAGAACTAACAATGAGCAGTTCTTC
CASSFRTNNEQFF
>TRBD1|TRBJ1-5|14|TRBV28|.
TGTGCCAGCACCGGGACAGTTAGCAATCAGCCCCAGCATTTT
CASTGTVSNQPQHF
>TRBD1|TRBJ2-7|14|TRBV18|few
TGTGCCAGCTCACCCCTGGGACAGACCTACGAGCAGTACTTC
CASSPLGQTYEQYF
>.|TRBJ2-5|13|TRBV9|once
TGTGCCAGCAGCGTAGCGGTTCAAGAGACCCAGTACTTC
CASSVAVQETQYF
>.|TRBJ1-4|16|TRBV5-1|.
TGCGCCAGCAGCCGCGGCCCAGGCGGCGGGGGGGAAAAACTGTTTTTT
CASSRGPGGGGEKLFF
>.|TRBJ2-2|14|TRBV27|.
TGTGCCAGCAGTTCCTGGGTGAACACCGGGGAGCTGTTTTTT
CASSSWVNTGELFF
>.|TRBJ2-5|15|TRBV20-1|.
TGCAGTGCTAGAGGAACGGCGGGGCCCCTCTATGAGCAGTACTTC
CSARGTAGPLYEQYF
>TRBD2|TRBJ2-7|13|TRBV29-1|few
TGCAGCGTTGAACGCGGGAGTGGGTACGAGCAGTACTTC
CSVERGSGYEQYF
>.|TRBJ2-1|14|TRBV12-3/TRBV12-4|.
TGTGCCAGCAGGGGGAGGGGACACTACAATGAGCAGTTCTTC
CASRGRGHYNEQFF
>.|TRBJ2-5|15|TRBV10-3|few
TGTGCCATCAGTGCCACCAGGGGAAATCAAGAGACCCAGTACTTC
CAISATRGNQETQYF
>.|TRBJ2-5|14|TRBV7-8|.
TGTGCCAGCAGCTTGGATCGGGATCAAGAGACCCAGTACTTC
CASSLDRDQETQYF
>TRBD2|TRBJ2-4|19|TRBV19|once
TGTGCCAGTAGTCCCCGGTCGGTAGCGGGAGTGTTAGCCAAAAACATTCAGTACTTC
CASSPRSVAGVLAKNIQYF
>.|TRBJ2-2|13|TRBV20-1|.
TGCAGTGCGCCCCGGGCGAACACCGGGGAGCTGTTTTTT
CSAPRANTGELFF
>.|TRBJ2-3|15|TRBV6-6|.
TGTGCCAGCAGTTCCGGGACCTTGAGGGGCGATACGCAGTATTTT
CASSSGTLRGDTQYF
>TRBD1|TRBJ2-5|15|TRBV7-2|.
TGTGCCAGCAGCTTACCGACAGGGGGCGCGGAGACCCAGTACTTC
CASSLPTGGAETQYF
>TRBD1|TRBJ1-6|15|TRBV28|few
TGTGCCAGCAGTACGGGACAGGGTCGAAATTCACCCCTCCACTTT
CASSTGQGRNSPLHF
>TRBD2|TRBJ2-3|14|TRBV6-6|.
TGTGCCAGCATGACGGGAGGCCCCCCAGATACGCAGTATTTT
CASMTGGPPDTQYF